This T cell receptor (beta chain) originates from a study of immune evolution from preneoplasia to lung adenocarcinoma. The study's findings and limits: T cell clonality was higher in KRAS-mutant than EGFR-mutant or wild-type nodules.

V lost 7 bases and J 0 bases, leaving 10 bases between the germline ends. CDR3 length: 15 amino acids. Germline values: CDR1 MGHDK, CDR2 SYGVNS. Worth noting for this clone: As yet, its antigen is unknown.

Clones were sequenced by immunoSEQ multiplex PCR, and TCRdb holds only the in-frame ones, with some missing. The table includes around 21,000 clones, roughly 76% detected once. Sequenced: FFPE invasive lung adenocarcinoma tissue. The source of this sequence is a person aged 55 to 75 with lung adenocarcinoma. The rearrangement links TRBV25-1 to TRBJ2-6, with a tentative D call TRBD2 (6 bases). The CDR3 coding sequence is TGTGCCAGCACCCCCGGGGGCTCTGGGGCCAACGTCCTGACTTTC. Amino acid sequence: CASTPGGSGANVLTF.